Each of the 29 T cell receptor beta chains below was sequenced from the same sample in a study of monozygotic twins with cystic fibrosis. Sequenced by immunoSEQ multiplex PCR; TCRdb stores in-frame clones only, minus some. In the table there are 20,000 to 25,000 clones, 95% to 98% of which are singletons. What was sequenced was blood. These receptors originate from a girl aged 5 to 17 with cystic fibrosis.

The chain joins TRBV27 to TRBJ1-1, with a weak D call TRBD1 (5 bases). Trimming pared 3 bases from V and 5 bases from J, leaving 10 bases between. Germline-derived CDR1 and CDR2 are MNHEY and SMNVEV (reference sequence). This CDR3 region has 13 residues. CDR3 sequence: CASSLGVSTEAFF. CDR3 DNA: TGTGCCAGCAGTTTGGGGGTCAGTACTGAAGCTTTCTTT.

The rearrangement uses TRBV9 and TRBJ2-3; 13 bases match TRBD2. This CDR3 region has 17 residues. Germline V gene sequence: CDR1 SGDLS, CDR2 YYNGEE. J was trimmed by 1 base and V by 3 bases; bases with no gene match: 5. CDR3 amino acids: CASSARLAGGGTDTQYF. In nucleotides, the CDR3 is TGTGCCAGCAGCGCCAGACTAGCGGGAGGCGGCACAGATACGCAGTATTTT.

The genes are TRBV6-5 and TRBJ1-2, with unresolved D. CDR3 length: 12 amino acids. Germline loops: CDR1 MNHEY, CDR2 SVGAGI. V lost 5 bases, J lost 8 bases, and 12 bases lay in between. CDR3 protein: CASSGRTGGYTF. The DNA of the CDR3 is TGTGCCAGCAGTGGAAGGACCGGGGGCTACACCTTC.

The rearrangement uses TRBV4-3 and TRBJ1-1; D is unresolved. The germline gives CDR1 LGHNA, CDR2 YSLEER. The V gene lost 0 bases and the J gene lost 4 bases, with 12 bases spanning the gap. This CDR3 has 15 residues. The CDR3 region is CASSQDSRRITEAFF. CDR3 DNA: TGCGCCAGCAGCCAAGATTCCCGGCGGATCACTGAAGCTTTCTTT.

The rearrangement uses TRBV5-5 and TRBJ2-7; no reliable D call. The V and J ends lost 0 bases and 3 bases respectively, with 7 bases between them. CDR1 is SGHKS and CDR2 is YYEKEE in the germline V gene (reference sequence). The CDR3 consists of 13 residues. As DNA, the CDR3 is TGTGCCAGCAGCTTGGGGACCTACTACGAGCAGTACTTC. Its protein product is CASSLGTYYEQYF. The full variable domain, in which reference TRBV5-5 and TRBJ2-7 provide the parts outside the CDR3, is DAGVTQSPTHLIKTRGQQVTLRCSPISGHKSVSWYQQVLGQGPQFIFQYYEKEERGRGNFPDRFSARQFPNYSSELNVNALLLGDSALYLCASSLGTYYEQYFGPGTRLTVT.

V gene TRBV6-1 combines with J gene TRBJ2-5; 10 bases align to TRBD2. Germline CDR1 is MNHNS and CDR2 is SASEGT. This CDR3 region has 16 residues. After removal of 2 bases from V and 5 bases from J, the junction contained 8 bases not matched to a gene. The DNA for the CDR3 is TGTGCCAGCAGTGAACAAGCGGGAGGGCCTTTCGAGACCCAGTACTTC. The encoded protein is CASSEQAGGPFETQYF.

Points on this clone: At one end the junction does not follow the germline gene, possibly because of a read error. The V call is TRBV6-6, the J call TRBJ1-5; no clear D gene. CDR1 is MNHNY and CDR2 is SVGAGI in the germline V gene (reference sequence). The CDR3 length is 16 residues. This CDR3 reads CASSYSGLDDNQPQHF. The CDR3 coding sequence is TGTGCCAGCAGCTACTCCGGCTTAGATGACAATCAGCCCCAGCATTTT.

The table lists this clone with a count of one. The chain carries TRBV4-3 and TRBJ1-2, with D perhaps TRBD1 (5 bases). Between the trimmed V and J ends, which lost 4 bases and 5 bases, there was a span of 14 bases. Germline CDR1 and CDR2: LGHNA and YSLEER. The CDR3 is made up of 14 amino acids. CDR3 loop: CASSLTWGRYGYTF. The CDR3 DNA sequence: TGCGCCAGCAGCCTCACCTGGGGCAGATATGGCTACACCTTC.

The chain couples TRBV4-3 to TRBJ1-5; unclear D gene. V shed 0 bases and J shed 6 bases, with 6 bases lying between them. Germline CDR1 reads LGHNA; CDR2 reads YSLEER. This CDR3 region has 13 residues. The CDR3 nucleotides read TGCGCCAGCAGCCAAGACCAAGGTCAGCCCCAGCATTTT. This codes for CASSQDQGQPQHF.

The V call is TRBV13, the J call TRBJ1-1; D is perhaps TRBD1 (6 bases). Trimming removed 5 bases from V and 2 bases from J, with 12 bases in between. There are 14 residues in the CDR3. CDR1 is PRHDT and CDR2 is FYEKMQ in the germline V gene (reference sequence). The CDR3 reads CASSATGPNTEAFF. CDR3 coding DNA: TGTGCCAGCAGCGCCACAGGGCCTAACACTGAAGCTTTCTTT.

The J gene is TRBJ2-3, the V gene TRBV6-6; a possible D gene is TRBD2 (6 bases). V was shortened by 2 bases and J by 4 bases, with 7 bases between the two germline ends. Germline-derived CDR1 and CDR2 are MNHNY and SVGAGI (reference sequence). This CDR3 region has 13 residues. Here the CDR3 reads CASSYGGADTQYF. For the CDR3, the DNA is TGTGCCAGCAGTTACGGAGGGGCAGATACGCAGTATTTT.

This clone was recorded only once. The genes are TRBV6-6 and TRBJ1-3; 7 positions match TRBD1. The CDR3 has 14 amino acids. V lost 5 bases and J lost 6; bases outside the gene matches: 7. CDR1 is MNHNY and CDR2 is SVGAGI in the germline V gene (reference sequence). CDR3 in amino acids: CASSRGGQENTIYF. As DNA, the CDR3 is TGTGCCAGCAGTCGAGGAGGACAGGAAAACACCATATATTTT.

The rearrangement links TRBV5-1 to TRBJ2-5; 7 bases agree with TRBD2. V lost 4 bases, J lost 0 bases, and 9 bases stayed unmatched. The germline CDR1 and CDR2 sequences are SGHRS and YFSETQ. The CDR3 covers 16 residues. CDR3 nucleotide sequence: TGCGCCAGCAGCGGGGGGGACCGTTGGTACCAAGAGACCCAGTACTTC. This translates into CASSGGDRWYQETQYF.

The J gene is TRBJ2-2, the V gene TRBV9, with 10 bases matching TRBD2. CDR3 length: 16 residues. J lost 5 bases, V lost 0 bases, and 4 bases had no gene match. Germline V gene sequence: CDR1 SGDLS, CDR2 YYNGEE. The CDR3 sequence is CASSVVGLADTGELFF. The CDR3 coding sequence is TGTGCCAGCAGCGTAGTCGGACTAGCGGATACCGGGGAGCTGTTTTTT.

The V call is TRBV7-9, the J call TRBJ2-4; TRBD1 matches at 9 bases. CDR1 is SEHNR, CDR2 FQNEAQ, per germline (reference sequence). CDR3 length equals 14 residues. V lost 5 bases to trimming and J lost 8 bases; unmatched junction nucleotides: 7. The CDR3 region is CASSETGGDDIQYF. CDR3 nucleotides: TGTGCCAGCAGCGAAACAGGGGGCGATGACATTCAGTACTTC.

This rearrangement joins TRBV9 to TRBJ2-1, with D perhaps matching TRBD2 (6 bases). Germline CDR1 SGDLS, CDR2 YYNGEE. The CDR3 consists of 13 residues. V was cut by 4 bases and J by 4 bases, with 9 bases left in between. CDR3 sequence (DNA): TGTGCCAGCAGCCCTAGCGAGTACAATGAGCAGTTCTTC. This encodes CASSPSEYNEQFF. Using reference TRBV9 and TRBJ2-1 for the parts outside the CDR3, the full variable domain is DSGVTQTPKHLITATGQRVTLRCSPRSGDLSVYWYQQSLDQGLQFLIQYYNGEERAKGNILERFSAQQFPDLHSELNLSSLELGDSALYFCASSPSEYNEQFFGPGTRLTVL.

The chain carries TRBV2 and TRBJ2-7; no reliable D call. Trimming shortened V by 4 bases and J by 5 bases, and 15 bases separated the two germline ends. The CDR3 totals 14 residues. CDR1 is SNHLY, CDR2 FYNNEI, per germline. CDR3 DNA: TGTGCCAGCAGTGGCCAAGGGTGGGTCGACGAGCAGTACTTC. It codes for CASSGQGWVDEQYF.

This sequence joins TRBV7-2 and TRBJ2-7, with TRBD1 matching over 8 bases. CDR1 and CDR2 from the germline V gene are SGHTA and FQGNSA. This CDR3 is built from 14 residues. V lost 1 base, J lost 3 bases, and 2 bases stayed unmatched. CDR3 protein: CASSLGQGLYEQYF. For the CDR3, the DNA is TGTGCCAGCAGCTTAGGACAGGGGCTCTACGAGCAGTACTTC.

The chain combines TRBV5-1 with TRBJ2-1, with TRBD2 identical over 14 bases. Trimming removed 3 bases from V and 7 bases from J; junction bases left unmatched: 6. The germline V gene has CDR1 SGHRS and CDR2 YFSETQ. This CDR3 region has 16 residues. CDR3 in amino acids: CASSSWTSGRWNEQFF. The CDR3 DNA follows: TGCGCCAGCAGCTCCTGGACTAGCGGGAGGTGGAATGAGCAGTTCTTC.

The chain links TRBV5-6 to TRBJ2-6; D perhaps matches TRBD1 (6 bases). The CDR3 length is 14 residues. Germline V lookup: CDR1 SGHDT, CDR2 YYEEEE. V was shortened by 3 bases and J by 3 bases, with 7 bases between the two germline ends. CDR3 in amino acids: CASSSGVGANVLTF. The CDR3, as DNA: TGTGCCAGCAGCTCAGGGGTTGGGGCCAACGTCCTGACTTTC. The variable domain in full, completed from reference TRBV5-6 and TRBJ2-6, reads DAGVTQSPTHLIKTRGQQVTLRCSPKSGHDTVSWYQQALGQGPQFIFQYYEEEERQRGNFPDRFSGHQFPNYSSELNVNALLLGDSALYLCASSSGVGANVLTFGAGSRLTVL.

The chain uses TRBV28 and TRBJ2-7, with D perhaps matching TRBD1 (6 bases). CDR3 length equals 15 residues. Germline V gene lookup returns CDR1 MDHEN and CDR2 SYDVKM. V lost 6 bases to trimming and J lost 0 bases, with 15 bases between them. The CDR3 is CASSPNRVSSYEQYF. The DNA for the CDR3 is TGTGCCAGCAGCCCGAACAGGGTTAGCTCCTACGAGCAGTACTTC.

CDR3 sequence reads: CSVDPGTGYGYTF. As DNA, the CDR3 is TGCAGCGTTGATCCGGGGACTGGCTATGGCTACACCTTC. V usage is TRBV29-1 and J usage is TRBJ1-2, with a weak D call TRBD1 (5 bases). CDR3 length: 13 amino acids. Trimming removed 3 bases from V and 4 bases from J, with 12 bases in between. CDR1 is SQVTM, CDR2 ANQGSEA, per germline.

This rearrangement joins TRBV5-8 to TRBJ1-4; 9 bases match TRBD1. Germline values: CDR1 SGHTS, CDR2 YDEGEE. This CDR3 is built from 15 residues. The V segment lost 4 bases and the J segment 8 bases; nucleotides outside the gene matches: 9. In nucleotides, the CDR3 is TGTGCCAGCAGCCGAACCGGGACAGGGACCGAAAAACTGTTTTTT. Its translation: CASSRTGTGTEKLFF.

The chain has TRBV28 and TRBJ2-7, with no clear D. The V end lost 5 bases, the J end lost 3 bases, and 8 bases lay between the germline ends. Germline CDR1 MDHEN, CDR2 SYDVKM. CDR3 size: 12 residues. CDR3 nucleotides: TGTGCCAGCAGTCCCCAAAACTACGAGCAGTACTTC. It codes for CASSPQNYEQYF. Based on the CDR3 plus reference TRBV28 and TRBJ2-7, the full variable domain is DVKVTQSSRYLVKRTGEKVFLECVQDMDHENMFWYRQDPGLGLRLIYFSYDVKMKEKGDIPEGYSVSREKKERFSLILESASTNQTSMYLCASSPQNYEQYFGPGTRLTVT.

The chain links TRBV4-1 to TRBJ2-3, with 8 bases that match TRBD2. This CDR3 is built from 15 residues. Germline CDR1 reads MGHRA; CDR2 reads YSYEKL. V lost 5 bases and J lost 2; bases outside the gene matches: 6. The CDR3 DNA sequence: TGCGCCAGCAGCGACCGGGAGGGCCACACAGATACGCAGTATTTT. This sequence encodes CASSDREGHTDTQYF.

The rearrangement uses TRBV9 and TRBJ2-2, with D possibly being TRBD1 (5 bases). Germline lookup yields CDR1 SGDLS and CDR2 YYNGEE. V was cut by 0 bases and J by 5 bases, with 11 bases left in between. This CDR3 region has 15 residues. CDR3 nucleotide sequence: TGTGCCAGCAGCGTAGACAGGCTCGGAACCGGGGAGCTGTTTTTT. It codes for CASSVDRLGTGELFF.

A single count supports this clone. The chain carries TRBV19 and TRBJ1-1; no clear D. Germline-derived CDR1 and CDR2 are LNHDA and SQIVND (reference sequence). The V end was cut by 8 bases, the J end by 0 bases, with 28 bases between. The CDR3 consists of 19 residues. The CDR3 nucleotides read TGTGCCAGTTCTCAGAGGAGTGGGTCTTCCTTCGATATGAACACTGAAGCTTTCTTT. It encodes CASSQRSGSSFDMNTEAFF.

This chain uses TRBV15 with TRBJ1-2, with D unclear. V gave up 1 base and J gave up 1 base, with 10 bases separating them. The CDR3 loop spans 15 amino acids. Germline-derived CDR1 and CDR2 are LNHNV and YYDKDF (reference sequence). DNA for the CDR3: TGTGCCACCAGCAGAGTGGGCAACCTTAACTATGGCTACACCTTC. The encoded protein is CATSRVGNLNYGYTF.

The chain links TRBV7-2 to TRBJ1-1; D gene ambiguous. V lost 3 bases and J lost 2, with 7 bases in between. This CDR3 is 13 amino acids long. CDR1 SGHTA and CDR2 FQGNSA come from the germline V gene. The CDR3 DNA is TGTGCCAGCAGCTTTGCCCAAAACACTGAAGCTTTCTTT. Its protein is CASSFAQNTEAFF. Looking up the rest from reference TRBV7-2 and TRBJ1-1 gives the full variable domain: GAGVSQSPSNKVTEKGKDVELRCDPISGHTALYWYRQSLGQGLEFLIYFQGNSAPDKSGLPSDRFSAERTGGSVSTLTIQRTQQEDSAVYLCASSFAQNTEAFFGQGTRLTVV.